This entry lists 17 T cell receptor beta chains sequenced from one sample in a study of neurological immune-mediated disorders (dated 2019 in TCRdb). The receptor library was made with 5' RACE. The sample was run on an Illumina HiSeq 2500. Through fastp at Q25 and MiXCR, TCRdb rebuilt clones from the public reads, retaining in-frame beta chains. Every entry covers one CDR3 protein and lists the most common genes and DNA from its rows. This sample lists about 87,000 distinct CDR3 sequences; approximately 4% were detected once. In total, the top ten clones hold 2.9% of the sample. The source material was PBMCs. The receptor source for this set is a woman aged 45-59 years with multiple sclerosis.

This clonotype has a count of ten or more. The chain combines TRBV29-1 with TRBJ2-3, with unresolved D. Germline loops: CDR1 SQVTM, CDR2 ANQGSEA. Between the trimmed V and J ends, which lost 4 bases and 0 bases, there was a span of 11 bases. CDR3 length: 14 amino acids. DNA for the CDR3: TGCAGCGTTGGGAAGGGCCAAAGCACAGATACGCAGTATTTT. Translation gives CSVGKGQSTDTQYF.

This clonotype showed up many times. This chain links TRBV5-1 with TRBJ2-5; the D call may be TRBD1 or TRBD2 (5 bases each). Germline CDR1 is SGHRS and CDR2 is YFSETQ. V gave up 3 bases and J gave up 4 bases, with 10 bases separating them. This CDR3 contains 13 residues. The CDR3 region has the DNA TGCGCCAGCAGCTCCGGGGCCGGAGAGACCCAGTACTTC. Its protein is CASSSGAGETQYF.

This clonotype appeared many times. The gene calls are TRBV5-1 and TRBJ2-7; possible D gene TRBD1, 6 bases. Looked up from germline, CDR1 is SGHRS and CDR2 is YFSETQ. The CDR3 extends over 12 amino acids. V shed 5 bases and J shed 3 bases, with 9 bases lying between them. CDR3 bases: TGCGCCAGCAGGGACAGTAACTACGAGCAGTACTTC. It translates to CASRDSNYEQYF.

This clonotype was observed many times. This sequence joins TRBV20-1 and TRBJ2-5; 15 nucleotides agree with TRBD2. This CDR3 has 20 amino acids. With 1 base clipped from V and 0 bases from J, the junction kept 12 bases outside the gene matches. CDR1 and CDR2 (germline): DFQATT, SNEGSKA (reference sequence). CDR3 in DNA: TGCAGTGCTAGAGCGGGACTAGCGGGGGGTCTGAGAATGTACCAAGAGACCCAGTACTTC. As protein: CSARAGLAGGLRMYQETQYF.

Concerning this clonotype: A read error may be the cause here, since a much bigger clone is one base away. The CDR3 coding sequence is TGCAGTGCTAGAGTTAGAGGGATTTATGAAACACTGTTTTTT. Translation: CSARVRGIYETLFF. The chain carries TRBV20-1 and TRBJ1-4; D is uncertain. The CDR3 has 14 residues. CDR1 and CDR2 (germline): DFQATT, SNEGSKA (reference sequence).

The sample holds many counts of this clonotype. The DNA for the CDR3 is TGTGCCAGCAGTAATAGAGGGGGCACTGAAGCTTTCTTT. Translating it yields CASSNRGGTEAFF. The chain couples TRBV12-3 or TRBV12-4 to TRBJ1-1, with D maybe TRBD1 (6 bases). The CDR3 is 13 amino acids. Trimming pared 5 bases from V and 4 bases from J, leaving 11 bases between.

This clonotype came up a few times. With a much larger clone just one base away, this may be a read error. This chain links TRBV27 with TRBJ1-2; D is unresolved. V lost 6 bases and J 1 base, leaving 9 bases between the germline ends. Germline V gene sequence: CDR1 MNHEY, CDR2 SMNVEV (reference sequence). The length of the CDR3 is 13 residues. The CDR3 is CASRPADNYGYTF. CDR3 DNA sequence: TGTGCCAGCAGGCCGGCGGATAACTATGGCTACACCTTC.

This clonotype has a count of ten or more. The rearrangement uses TRBV7-2 and TRBJ2-1; no reliable D call. The length of the CDR3 is 14 residues. V was shortened by 5 bases and J by 10 bases, with 18 bases between the two germline ends. CDR1 is SGHTA and CDR2 is FQGNSA in the germline V gene. The CDR3 nucleotides read TGTGCCAGCAGCCATCCAAGTCGTCGCGCGGAGCAGTTCTTC. Translated: CASSHPSRRAEQFF.

This clonotype was recorded many times. The gene calls are TRBV6-6 and TRBJ1-1; D call uncertain. The CDR3 runs 10 residues. Trimming removed 6 bases at V and 5 bases at J, with 4 bases between. Germline loops: CDR1 MNHNY, CDR2 SVGAGI (reference sequence). DNA for the CDR3: TGTGCCAGCAGCCGGACTGAAGCTTTCTTT. It codes for CASSRTEAFF.

This clonotype was counted many times. The J gene is TRBJ2-5, the V gene TRBV3-1; 9 bases map to TRBD2. Trimming cost V 2 bases and J 1 base; bases outside gene matches: 2. The CDR3 length is 15 residues. Per germline, CDR1 LGHDT and CDR2 YNNKEL (reference sequence). The DNA for the CDR3 is TGTGCCAGCAGCCAAATAGCGGGGGTCCAAGAGACCCAGTACTTC. Its protein is CASSQIAGVQETQYF.

Many counts were recorded for this clonotype. The chain carries TRBV20-1 and TRBJ2-3; the match to TRBD2 covers 8 bases. The V gene's germline CDR1 is DFQATT and CDR2 SNEGSKA (reference sequence). Germline trimming cut 2 bases from V and 2 bases from J; bases unmatched to any gene: 9. The CDR3 runs to 16 residues. Here the CDR3 DNA reads TGCAGTGCTAGACCTGTCTCGGGGGGGCCCACAGATACGCAGTATTTT. Protein product: CSARPVSGGPTDTQYF.

Of note for this clonotype: One end of the junction does not line up with germline, which may come from a read error. The J gene is TRBJ2-1, the V gene TRBV7-7, with TRBD2 matching over 15 bases. CDR3 length: 15 amino acids. CDR1 SSHAT and CDR2 FNYEAQ come from the germline V gene (reference sequence). The DNA of the CDR3 is TGTGCTAGCAGCTCCGGACTAGCGGGGGGGGATGAGCAGTTCTTC. Protein sequence: CASSSGLAGGDEQFF.

The sample holds a few counts of this clonotype. The V and J genes are TRBV5-1 and TRBJ1-6, with D possibly being TRBD1 (5 bases). The V end lost 3 bases, the J end lost 6 bases, and 10 bases lay between the germline ends. The CDR3 has 14 residues. The germline gives CDR1 SGHRS, CDR2 YFSETQ. The CDR3 region has the DNA TGCGCCAGCAGCTCGACAGAGAGTAATTCACCCCTCCACTTT. Its translation: CASSSTESNSPLHF.

This clonotype appeared many times. This chain connects TRBV5-1 to TRBJ2-1; the D is unclear. The CDR3 spans 14 residues. Deletions cut 0 bases from V and 4 bases from J, with 8 bases between. Per germline, CDR1 SGHRS and CDR2 YFSETQ. The CDR3 region is CASSLVVGYNEQFF. The CDR3 DNA follows: TGCGCCAGCAGCTTGGTGGTAGGGTACAATGAGCAGTTCTTC. The full variable domain, in which reference TRBV5-1 and TRBJ2-1 provide the parts outside the CDR3, is KAGVTQTPRYLIKTRGQQVTLSCSPISGHRSVSWYQQTPGQGLQFLFEYFSETQRNKGNFPGRFSGRQFSNSRSEMNVSTLELGDSALYLCASSLVVGYNEQFFGPGTRLTVL.

This clonotype has at least ten counts. This chain joins TRBV20-1 and TRBJ2-3, with 9 bases matching TRBD2. V lost 1 base to trimming and J lost 6 bases; unmatched junction nucleotides: 14. CDR1 DFQATT and CDR2 SNEGSKA come from the germline V gene (reference sequence). There are 17 residues in the CDR3. The CDR3 DNA sequence: TGCAGTGCTAGAGTATCGGCTAGCGGGACCAAACCGGATACGCAGTATTTT. Its translation is CSARVSASGTKPDTQYF.

This clonotype came up many times. The rearrangement uses TRBV7-6 and TRBJ1-6; 9 bases agree with TRBD1. V gave up 5 bases and J gave up 7 bases; unmatched junction bases: 6. CDR3 size: 15 residues. Germline-derived CDR1 and CDR2 are SGHVS and FNYEAQ. CDR3 loop: CASSARQGVNSPLHF. CDR3 coding DNA: TGTGCCAGCAGCGCCCGACAGGGGGTCAATTCACCCCTCCACTTT.

This clonotype appeared many times. This chain uses TRBV7-9 with TRBJ1-4, with TRBD1 matching 9 bases. CDR3 length: 14 residues. J gave up 5 bases and V 5 bases, and 3 bases lay outside the gene matches. Germline CDR1 and CDR2: SEHNR and FQNEAQ (reference sequence). The CDR3 sequence: CASSTGTGNEKLFF. DNA of the CDR3: TGTGCCAGCAGCACGGGGACAGGGAATGAAAAACTGTTTTTT.